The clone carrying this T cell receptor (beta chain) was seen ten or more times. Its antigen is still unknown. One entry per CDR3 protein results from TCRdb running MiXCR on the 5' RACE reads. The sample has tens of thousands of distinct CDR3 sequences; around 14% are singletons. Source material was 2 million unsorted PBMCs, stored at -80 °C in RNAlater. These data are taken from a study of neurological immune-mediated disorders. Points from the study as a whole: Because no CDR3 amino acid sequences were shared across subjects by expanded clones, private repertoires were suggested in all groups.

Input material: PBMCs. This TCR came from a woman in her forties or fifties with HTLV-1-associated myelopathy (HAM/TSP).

The DNA for the CDR3 is TGCGCCAGCAGCCAAGACAGGGGCACAGATACGCAGTATTTT. Protein product: CASSQDRGTDTQYF. The rearrangement joins TRBV4-3 to TRBJ2-3; tentatively, D is TRBD1 (5 bases). V was trimmed by 0 bases and J by 1 base, leaving 5 bases between them. Germline V gene data show CDR1 as LGHNA and CDR2 as YSLEER. This CDR3 region has 14 residues.